This T cell receptor (beta chain) is from a study of T cells in Graves' hyperthyroidism and ophthalmopathy. V was trimmed by 6 bases and J by 7 bases, leaving 12 bases between them. The CDR3 length is 12 residues. The germline V gene has CDR1 PRHDT and CDR2 FYEKMQ (reference sequence). RNA transcripts yielded amplified TCR beta CDR3 regions. Primed by the HTBI set, a first-round RT-PCR was run on the TCR CDR3. One entry per CDR3 protein results from TCRdb running MiXCR on the multiplex PCR reads. The table lists about 410,000 distinct CDR3 sequences, approximately 14% of them singletons, with 13% in the top ten.

Sequenced sample: blood. V and J are TRBV13 and TRBJ1-2; unclear D gene. The sequence was obtained from a man between 18 and 35 years old with Graves' ophthalmopathy. The CDR3 nucleotides read TGTGCCAGCAGTTGGGAGGGAGGTGGCTACACCTTC. Its translation: CASSWEGGGYTF. Filled out from reference TRBV13 and TRBJ1-2, the complete variable domain reads AAGVIQSPRHLIKEKRETATLKCYPIPRHDTVYWYQQGPGQDPQFLISFYEKMQSDKGSIPDRFSAQQFSDYHSELNMSSLELGDSALYFCASSWEGGGYTFGSGTRLTVV.